This is a list of T cell receptor beta chains from one sample in a study of OX40 agonist ivuxolimab in advanced cancers. This table comes from immunoSEQ multiplex PCR, and its TCRdb copy is limited to in-frame clones, with some not included. The sample has fewer than 25,000 clones, more than 80% seen once. The specimen comprised CD4+ or CD8+ T cells sorted from blood, sampled in a trial of the OX40 agonist ivuxolimab. Every receptor here comes from an adult with an advanced solid tumor such as melanoma, head and neck, liver or kidney cancer. Both conserved end residues are part of each CDR3. The order of the fields is D gene, J gene, V gene, clone size, CDR3 protein, CDR3 DNA. The D gene is left open where the match is weak. Clone size, where shown, is once, few, many, or a class for clones that have expanded.

.	TRBJ2-1	TRBV9	few	CASSAWRGGSSSYNEQFF	TGTGCCAGCAGCGCGTGGCGGGGCGGTTCGAGCTCCTACAATGAGCAGTTCTTC
.	TRBJ1-4	TRBV29-1	.	CSVVKGSGEDEKLFF	TGCAGCGTTGTTAAGGGTTCGGGGGAGGATGAAAAACTGTTTTTT
.	TRBJ2-7	TRBV4-1	.	CASSRHLSYEQYF	TGCGCCAGCTCCCGACATCTCTCCTACGAGCAGTACTTC
TRBD2	TRBJ2-1	TRBV5-6	medium-sized	CASSLVSSGNQFF	TGTGCCAGCAGCTTGGTGTCTAGCGGAAACCAGTTCTTC
TRBD1	TRBJ1-2	TRBV13	.	CASSHGTGNYGYTF	TGTGCCAGCAGCCACGGGACAGGGAACTATGGCTACACCTTC
TRBD1	TRBJ1-2	TRBV27	.	CASSWGTGYGYTF	TGTGCCAGCAGTTGGGGGACAGGCTATGGCTACACCTTC
.	TRBJ1-2	TRBV2	once	CASSESTAGYTF	TGTGCCAGCAGTGAATCAACAGCCGGCTACACCTTC
.	TRBJ2-1	TRBV9	.	CASSASTSLGSNEQFF	TGTGCCAGCAGCGCATCGACTAGTTTGGGATCCAATGAGCAGTTCTTC
.	TRBJ2-2	TRBV11-2	.	CASSFWGTGELFF	TGTGCCAGCAGCTTTTGGGGAACCGGGGAGCTGTTTTTT
TRBD2	TRBJ2-1	TRBV5-4	.	CASSKLAGSGDEQFF	TGTGCCAGCAGCAAACTAGCGGGGTCAGGGGATGAGCAGTTCTTC
.	TRBJ1-3	TRBV5-8	.	CASALGNTIYF	TGTGCCAGCGCACTTGGAAACACCATATATTTT
TRBD1	TRBJ2-7	TRBV2	.	CASTQNRGSYEQYF	TGTGCCAGCACCCAGAACAGGGGATCCTACGAGCAGTACTTC
TRBD1	TRBJ2-7	TRBV4-1	.	CASSQQGASHEQYF	TGCGCCAGCAGCCAACAGGGGGCGTCCCACGAGCAGTACTTC
.	TRBJ2-7	TRBV9	.	CASSPRRFGEAMGEQYF	TGTGCCAGCAGCCCACGACGATTCGGGGAGGCGATGGGGGAGCAGTACTTC
.	TRBJ1-1	TRBV18	once	CASSGSAGRQGTEAFF	TGTGCCAGCTCAGGTTCGGCTGGCCGGCAGGGGACTGAAGCTTTCTTT